These 15 T cell receptor beta chains originate from one sample sequenced in a study of T cells after yellow fever vaccination. TCRdb reanalysed the 5' RACE reads using MiXCR and keeps one entry per CDR3 protein. The sample contains 310,000 or so distinct CDR3 sequences, around 3.6% of which appear only once. This specimen consisted of PBMCs, obtained on the day of the yellow fever booster vaccination. The source is a man aged 18 to 29 who received the YFV17D yellow fever vaccine.

A few counts support this clonotype. The V gene is TRBV18, the J gene TRBJ1-5; D possibly corresponds to TRBD1 (5 bases). This CDR3 is built from 15 residues. CDR1 is KGHSH, CDR2 LQKENI, per germline. The V end lost 3 bases, the J end lost 6 bases, and 15 bases lay between the germline ends. The CDR3 DNA follows: TGTGCCAGCTCACCTGGGCAGGGACTGGGTCAGCCCCAGCATTTT. Amino acid sequence: CASSPGQGLGQPQHF. Combining the CDR3 with reference TRBV18 and TRBJ1-5 gives the whole variable domain NAGVMQNPRHLVRRRGQEARLRCSPMKGHSHVYWYRQLPEEGLKFMVYLQKENIIDESGMPKERFSAEFPKEGPSILRIQQVVRGDSAAYFCASSPGQGLGQPQHFGDGTRLSIL.

This clonotype has only a few counts. This chain joins TRBV20-1 and TRBJ2-3; TRBD2 might be the D (7 bases). The CDR3 has 14 residues. In germline, CDR1 is DFQATT, CDR2 SNEGSKA (reference sequence). V was pared by 4 bases and J by 3 bases, with 14 bases between. The CDR3 sequence is CSATRGGWTDTQYF. The CDR3 DNA sequence: TGCAGTGCTACCCGCGGGGGCTGGACAGATACGCAGTATTTT.

This clonotype has at least ten counts. The V and J genes are TRBV29-1 and TRBJ1-4; TRBD1 matches 7 bases. This CDR3 is 12 amino acids long. Looked up from germline, CDR1 is SQVTM and CDR2 is ANQGSEA. J lost 7 bases, V lost 4 bases, and 3 bases had no gene match. The DNA of the CDR3 is TGCAGCGTTGCCCCAGGGGGTGAAAAACTGTTTTTT. Its translation is CSVAPGGEKLFF.

This rearrangement joins TRBV20-1 to TRBJ2-5, with TRBD2 identical over 11 bases. This CDR3 has 14 residues. Per germline, CDR1 DFQATT and CDR2 SNEGSKA (reference sequence). With 2 bases clipped from V and 9 bases from J, the junction kept 8 bases outside the gene matches. CDR3: CSARLAGGEGAQYF. The CDR3 region has the DNA TGCAGTGCTAGACTAGCGGGGGGAGAGGGGGCCCAGTACTTC.

The chain links TRBV5-1 to TRBJ1-1, with D hard to call. The germline V gene has CDR1 SGHRS and CDR2 YFSETQ. The CDR3 spans 15 residues. V dropped 3 bases and J dropped 1 base, with 13 bases sitting between them. CDR3 protein: CASSSRPAGNTEAFF. CDR3 nucleotide sequence: TGCGCCAGCAGCTCGCGGCCGGCTGGGAACACTGAAGCTTTCTTT.

This clonotype has a count of ten or more. The V call is TRBV4-1, the J call TRBJ2-2, with a tentative D call TRBD1 (5 bases). Germline V gives CDR1 MGHRA, CDR2 YSYEKL. CDR3 length: 19 residues. The ends were cut back, 1 base at V and 0 bases at J, with 18 bases in the middle. CDR3 DNA: TGCGCCAGCAGCCAAGGACGTACAGGCTACACCTCGAACACCGGGGAGCTGTTTTTT. Amino acids: CASSQGRTGYTSNTGELFF.

This clonotype was picked up a small number of times. The J gene is TRBJ2-5, the V gene TRBV28, with TRBD2 matching over 12 bases. The CDR3 contains 16 residues. Germline CDR1 MDHEN, CDR2 SYDVKM. V shed 5 bases and J 1 base; nucleotides not matched to a gene: 5. The CDR3 is CASSVTSGGVQETQYF. The CDR3 DNA reads as TGTGCCAGCAGTGTGACTAGCGGGGGCGTCCAAGAGACCCAGTACTTC.

This clonotype was seen a few times. The rearrangement links TRBV5-1 to TRBJ1-1; the match to TRBD1 covers 7 bases. Losses at the gene ends were 0 bases for V and 5 bases for J; bases not matched to a gene: 1. The CDR3 has 13 amino acids. Germline V gene data show CDR1 as SGHRS and CDR2 as YFSETQ. The CDR3 here is CASSLVRGTEAFF. In nucleotides, the CDR3 is TGCGCCAGCAGCTTGGTCAGGGGGACTGAAGCTTTCTTT.

This clonotype occurred many times. The V and J genes are TRBV12-3 or TRBV12-4 and TRBJ1-1; 8 bases line up with TRBD1. V was clipped by 6 bases and J by 5 bases; unmatched bases: 8. CDR3 length equals 14 residues. For the CDR3, the DNA is TGTGCCAGCAGCTACCGACAGGGGTGGACTGAAGCTTTCTTT. Translation gives CASSYRQGWTEAFF.

Ten or more counts support this clonotype. V and J are TRBV6-1 and TRBJ2-6; TRBD1 matches 7 bases. This CDR3 is built from 15 residues. V was pared by 6 bases and J by 0 bases, with 2 bases of the junction left unmatched. Germline loops: CDR1 MNHNS, CDR2 SASEGT. CDR3 residues: CASRGQYSGANVLTF. Here the CDR3 DNA reads TGTGCCAGCAGGGGACAGTACTCTGGGGCCAACGTCCTGACTTTC.

This clonotype was counted between two and nine times. The CDR3 reads CASSHPGSAVEAFF. In DNA form, the CDR3 reads TGTGCCAGCAGCCATCCCGGGTCAGCAGTTGAAGCTTTCTTT. The chain carries TRBV3-1 and TRBJ1-1; D is uncertain. V was pared by 3 bases and J by 7 bases, with 15 bases between. The CDR3 loop spans 14 amino acids. Germline CDR1 LGHDT, CDR2 YNNKEL (reference sequence). The full variable domain, completed using reference TRBV3-1 and TRBJ1-1, is DTAVSQTPKYLVTQMGNDKSIKCEQNLGHDTMYWYKQDSKKFLKIMFSYNNKELIINETVPNRFSPKSPDKAHLNLHINSLELGDSAVYFCASSHPGSAVEAFFGQGTRLTVV.

The rearrangement uses TRBV5-6 and TRBJ1-6; D gene ambiguous. Germline lookup yields CDR1 SGHDT and CDR2 YYEEEE. Trimming left V 0 bases short and J 3 bases short, with 7 bases between. This CDR3 is 15 amino acids long. CDR3 region: CASSLDGYYNSPLHF. DNA of the CDR3: TGTGCCAGCAGCTTGGACGGATACTATAATTCACCCCTCCACTTT.

Ten or more counts support this clonotype. V usage is TRBV4-1 and J usage is TRBJ2-7; 8 positions match TRBD2. The V segment lost 5 bases and the J segment 1 base; nucleotides outside the gene matches: 4. CDR1 is MGHRA, CDR2 YSYEKL, per germline. CDR3 size: 14 residues. The CDR3 loop is CASSRLARSYEQYF. For the CDR3, the DNA is TGCGCCAGCAGCAGACTAGCGCGTTCCTACGAGCAGTACTTC.

The chain is built from TRBV20-1 and TRBJ2-3; either TRBD1 or TRBD2 may fit D (5 bases each). From germline, CDR1 is DFQATT and CDR2 SNEGSKA (reference sequence). Trimming took off 6 bases at V and 5 bases at J, with 21 bases between the two ends. CDR3 length equals 15 residues. CDR3 loop: CSAIPPGRNEDTQYF. The CDR3 DNA is TGCAGTGCAATTCCTCCGGGACGGAACGAAGATACGCAGTATTTT.

The rearrangement links TRBV2 to TRBJ1-2; D not resolved. There are 13 residues in the CDR3. V shed 7 bases and J shed 6 bases, with 15 bases lying between them. Germline assignment: CDR1 SNHLY and CDR2 FYNNEI. The CDR3 DNA reads TGTGCCAGCAAATACGGGGTTAAGGATGGCTACACCTTC. This translates into CASKYGVKDGYTF.